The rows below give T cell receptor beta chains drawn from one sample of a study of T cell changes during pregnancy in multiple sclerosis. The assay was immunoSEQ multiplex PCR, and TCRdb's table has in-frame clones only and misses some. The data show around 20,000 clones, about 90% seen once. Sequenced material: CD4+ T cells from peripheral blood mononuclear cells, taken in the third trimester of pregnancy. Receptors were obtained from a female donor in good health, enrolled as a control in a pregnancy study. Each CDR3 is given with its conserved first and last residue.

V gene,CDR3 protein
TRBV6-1,CASSEATFSSTDTQYF
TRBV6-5,CASTMRGGTDTQYF
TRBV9,CASSVQGAVGTGELFF
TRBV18,CASSPPLLAGSNEQFF
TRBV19,CASNRDRGGPQHF
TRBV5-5,CASSLDFSTDTQYF
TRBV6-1,CASSGSPGLDSNQPQHF
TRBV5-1,CASSLRAGASYQETQYF
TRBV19,CASSTGTGETQYF
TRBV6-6,CASNPRGGRETQYF
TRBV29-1,CSVEIGQGAAEAFF
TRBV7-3,CASSPGASGPTGELFF
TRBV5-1,CASSLDRVGPYNEQFF
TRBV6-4,CASSDGAGDPYNEQFF
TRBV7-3,CASSPVRGGRETQYF
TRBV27,CASRDRVRNEKLFF
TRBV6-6,CASSYFSLDTQYF
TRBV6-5,CASSYSRQNYGYTF
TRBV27,CASSSWTGTYEQYF
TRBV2,CASRRASGSTDTQYF
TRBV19,CASSIPPQLGGYGYTF
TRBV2,CASSDQNSPLHF
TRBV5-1,CASSLEGGSYNSPLHF
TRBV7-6,CASSYTSGGYNEQFF
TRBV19,CASSIGGATNEKLFF
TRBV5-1,CASSFLGQGETQYF
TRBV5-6,CAGSPKGQRRYGYTF
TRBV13,CASSLGVGTGAYGYTF
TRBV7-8,CASSADRGGTDTQYF
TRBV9,CASSVRGRQGNTGELFF
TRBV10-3,CAISEGQTNNEQFF
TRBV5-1,CASSLRTSLGEETQYF
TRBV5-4,CASSVGQGEDYEQYF
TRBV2,CASSGSRLAENEQFF
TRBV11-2,CASSSPSTGGKLFF
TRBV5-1,CASRRTRTSGGAIYEQYF
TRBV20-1,CSARDLEEAFF
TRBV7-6,CASSPTRNTEAFF
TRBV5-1,CASRWDRGRNTEAFF
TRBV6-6,CASRLQGSTEAFF
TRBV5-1,CASRYTDRGLGNYGYTF
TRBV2,CATRSRGGTDTQYF
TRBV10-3,CAIRPGQGNYNEQFF
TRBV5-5,CASSPGQGASYGYTF
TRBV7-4,CASSLTGLAGPSYEQYF